The 15 T cell receptor beta chains presented below share a single source sample, sequenced in a study of cytomegalovirus exposure and HLA in healthy donors. A multiplex PCR was run with 60 Vbeta primers and 13 Jbeta primers. Data came from immunoSEQ multiplex PCR; TCRdb stores just in-frame clones and leaves some out. The sample includes 170,000 or so clones, around three quarters seen only once; the top ten take 1%. Specimen: PBMCs. Every receptor here comes from a woman between 50 and 59 years old in good health and CMV-seropositive.

In its sample, this clone was seen once. The V call is TRBV18, the J call TRBJ1-4; D not certain. V was cut by 3 bases and J by 8 bases, with 10 bases left in between. This CDR3 region has 13 residues. Germline V CDR1 and CDR2: KGHSH, LQKENI. The CDR3 sequence: CASSPQAGEKLFF. Written as DNA, the CDR3 is TGTGCCAGCTCACCTCAGGCCGGAGAAAAACTGTTTTTT.

The chain uses TRBV30 and TRBJ2-1; D possibly corresponds to TRBD1 (5 bases). CDR3 length equals 13 residues. Germline assignment: CDR1 GTSNPN and CDR2 SVGIG (reference sequence). With 5 bases removed from V and 2 bases from J, the gap between germline ends came to 10 bases. The CDR3 bases are TGTGCCTGGGGTACAGGAGCCTACAATGAGCAGTTCTTC. It encodes CAWGTGAYNEQFF.

CDR3 in DNA: TGTGCCAGCACTGACAGGGTAGCTAACTATGGCTACACCTTC. Its translation is CASTDRVANYGYTF. V usage is TRBV28 and J usage is TRBJ1-2; 7 bases map to TRBD1. J lost 0 bases, V lost 7 bases, and 5 bases had no gene match. The CDR3 has 14 residues. CDR1 MDHEN and CDR2 SYDVKM come from the germline V gene.

The chain uses TRBV14 and TRBJ1-1, with D tentatively TRBD1 (6 bases). CDR1 SGHDN and CDR2 FVKESK come from the germline V gene. This CDR3 region has 15 residues. Trimming left V 3 bases short and J 4 bases short, with 15 bases between. CDR3 amino acids: CASSHKTGTATEAFF. In DNA, the CDR3 is TGTGCCAGCAGCCATAAGACAGGTACGGCCACTGAAGCTTTCTTT.

As DNA, the CDR3 is TGTGCCATCAGTGATCCGGGACAGGGTTCCACTGAAGCTTTCTTT. This translates into CAISDPGQGSTEAFF. The genes are TRBV10-3 and TRBJ1-1; 9 bases are shared with TRBD1. Germline V CDR1 and CDR2: ENHRY, SYGVKD. The length of the CDR3 is 15 residues. V was clipped by 3 bases and J by 4 bases; unmatched bases: 6.

This chain joins TRBV11-1 and TRBJ2-7; 8 bases fit TRBD2. J was trimmed by 3 bases and V by 5 bases; bases with no gene match: 18. Germline V gene sequence: CDR1 SGHAT, CDR2 FQDESV (reference sequence). The CDR3 extends over 18 amino acids. The CDR3 sequence: CASSLITGSPSGSYEQYF. The CDR3 DNA reads TGTGCCAGCAGCCTAATAACGGGGAGTCCCAGCGGGAGCTACGAGCAGTACTTC.

V and J are TRBV4-2 and TRBJ2-1, with a tentative D call TRBD1 (6 bases). Per germline, CDR1 LGHNA and CDR2 YNFKEQ. The CDR3 has 15 residues. Trimming pared 1 base from V and 9 bases from J, leaving 16 bases between. CDR3 sequence: CASSQVDRPFAEQFF. DNA of the CDR3: TGTGCCAGCAGCCAAGTGGACAGACCGTTTGCTGAGCAGTTCTTC.

The rearrangement links TRBV9 to TRBJ2-5; 12 bases are a match to TRBD2. Germline V gene data show CDR1 as SGDLS and CDR2 as YYNGEE. CDR3 size: 17 residues. Trimming at V came to 0 bases and at J to 0 bases, leaving 3 bases not matched to a gene. CDR3 bases: TGTGCCAGCAGCGTAGGACTAGCGGGGGAGTACCAAGAGACCCAGTACTTC. Protein: CASSVGLAGEYQETQYF.

The chain combines TRBV30 with TRBJ2-5; TRBD2 matches 10 bases. V lost 5 bases, J lost 7 bases, and 28 bases stayed unmatched. Per the germline V gene, CDR1 is GTSNPN and CDR2 is SVGIG (reference sequence). CDR3 length equals 20 residues. Here the CDR3 DNA reads TGTGCCTGGCTAGGGGCGGGTCCGGGACTAGCGACCCTCGACGGCGTGACCCAGTACTTC. Its translation: CAWLGAGPGLATLDGVTQYF.

About this clone: The same CDR3 is also encoded by other DNA sequences in this sample. The chain couples TRBV19 to TRBJ2-1, with D maybe TRBD2 (6 bases). Germline assignment: CDR1 LNHDA and CDR2 SQIVND (reference sequence). CDR3 size: 15 residues. V lost 3 bases to trimming and J lost 2 bases, with 11 bases between them. The CDR3 protein is CASSIGRGPYNEQFF. The CDR3 nucleotides read TGTGCCAGTAGTATCGGGCGGGGCCCCTACAATGAGCAGTTCTTC.

In this sample, this clone turned up a few times. The CDR3 nucleotides are TGCGCCAGCAGCCAAGATCGGGACGGGGAGCTGTTTTTT. This codes for CASSQDRDGELFF. V is TRBV4-3 and J is TRBJ2-2, with TRBD2 as a possible D gene (5 bases). CDR3 length: 13 amino acids. CDR1 LGHNA and CDR2 YSLEER come from the germline V gene. Trimming shortened V by 0 bases and J by 7 bases, and 6 bases separated the two germline ends.

The CDR3 nucleotides are TGTGCCAGCAGTTCCGACAGTTCCGATGAAGCTTTCTTT. Translated: CASSSDSSDEAFF. The genes are TRBV27 and TRBJ1-1; perhaps TRBD1 as D (5 bases). V was pared by 4 bases and J by 7 bases, with 13 bases between. The CDR3 sequence is 13 residues long. The germline gives CDR1 MNHEY, CDR2 SMNVEV (reference sequence).

The chain employs TRBV7-2 and TRBJ1-1; maybe TRBD1 (6 bases). The ends were cut back, 4 bases at V and 3 bases at J, with 12 bases in the middle. The CDR3 runs 14 residues. Germline-derived CDR1 and CDR2 are SGHTA and FQGNSA. The CDR3 DNA is TGTGCCAGCAGCTCGCGGACAGCCGACACTGAAGCTTTCTTT. As protein: CASSSRTADTEAFF. Together with reference TRBV7-2 and TRBJ1-1, the CDR3 gives the full variable domain: GAGVSQSPSNKVTEKGKDVELRCDPISGHTALYWYRQSLGQGLEFLIYFQGNSAPDKSGLPSDRFSAERTGGSVSTLTIQRTQQEDSAVYLCASSSRTADTEAFFGQGTRLTVV.

V and J are TRBV28 and TRBJ2-7; D gene uncertain. There are 13 residues in the CDR3. Germline V gives CDR1 MDHEN, CDR2 SYDVKM. V lost 6 bases and J 8 bases, leaving 17 bases between the germline ends. In nucleotides, the CDR3 is TGTGCCAGCAGGTCGGAGCGCTGGAAGAAGCAGTACTTC. Translating gives CASRSERWKKQYF.

This rearrangement joins TRBV18 to TRBJ2-1, with D possibly TRBD1 on 5 matching bases. The V end lost 6 bases, the J end lost 12 bases, and 12 bases lay between the germline ends. From germline, CDR1 is KGHSH and CDR2 LQKENI. This CDR3 has 11 amino acids. The CDR3 bases are TGTGCCAGCTCTGGACCCCAGGGGCAGTTCTTC. It yields the protein CASSGPQGQFF.